The rows below give T cell receptor beta chains drawn from one sample of a study of early stage breast cancer tumors. The protocol was immunoSEQ multiplex PCR, while the TCRdb copy is restricted to in-frame clones and leaves out a portion. This sample has about 72,000 clones, with roughly three quarters found just once. What was sequenced was blood. The receptor source for this set is a person between 60 and 69 years old with breast cancer. CDR3s include the opening cysteine and the closing phenylalanine or tryptophan. The order of the fields is V gene, J gene, clone size, D gene, CDR3 DNA, CDR3 protein. The D gene is left open where the match is weak. Not all rows give a size; the values are once, few, many and, for expanded clones, a class.

V gene: TRBV30
J gene: TRBJ1-2
clone size: .
D gene: .
CDR3 DNA: TGTGCCTGGAGTCGGACAGTCGGTGGCTACACCTTC
CDR3 protein: CAWSRTVGGYTF

V gene: TRBV28
J gene: TRBJ1-1
clone size: .
D gene: .
CDR3 DNA: TGTGCCAGCAGCCCCTCAGGGACGAGGAACACTGAAGCTTTCTTT
CDR3 protein: CASSPSGTRNTEAFF

V gene: TRBV19
J gene: TRBJ1-4
clone size: .
D gene: .
CDR3 DNA: TGTGCCAGTAGTCCCGATCTGGATGAAAAACTGTTTTTT
CDR3 protein: CASSPDLDEKLFF

V gene: TRBV6-5
J gene: TRBJ2-5
clone size: .
D gene: TRBD2
CDR3 DNA: TGTGCCAGCAGGAGTCTAGCGGGCCAAGAGACCCAGTACTTC
CDR3 protein: CASRSLAGQETQYF

V gene: TRBV6-1
J gene: TRBJ2-7
clone size: .
D gene: .
CDR3 DNA: TGTGCCAGCAGTACCACAGGTTTAGCTTACGAGCAGTACTTC
CDR3 protein: CASSTTGLAYEQYF

V gene: TRBV5-4
J gene: TRBJ2-3
clone size: .
D gene: .
CDR3 DNA: TGTGCCAGCAGCCCGACGGGTGAGAGTGGAGATACGCAGTATTTT
CDR3 protein: CASSPTGESGDTQYF

V gene: TRBV21-1
J gene: TRBJ2-3
clone size: .
D gene: .
CDR3 DNA: TGTGCCAGCAGCAAATGGCCCTACACAGATACGCAGTATTTT
CDR3 protein: CASSKWPYTDTQYF

V gene: TRBV11-2
J gene: TRBJ1-4
clone size: .
D gene: .
CDR3 DNA: TGTGCCAGCAGCCCACGAGGCGGGCGGAGTGAAAAACTGTTTTTT
CDR3 protein: CASSPRGGRSEKLFF

V gene: TRBV10-2
J gene: TRBJ1-5
clone size: .
D gene: TRBD1
CDR3 DNA: TGCGCCGCCGGGACAGGTGATCAGCCCCAGCATTTT
CDR3 protein: CAAGTGDQPQHF

V gene: TRBV19
J gene: TRBJ1-1
clone size: .
D gene: .
CDR3 DNA: TGTGCCAGTAGTATGACAGCCCCGAACACTGAAGCTTTCTTT
CDR3 protein: CASSMTAPNTEAFF

V gene: TRBV4-3
J gene: TRBJ2-3
clone size: .
D gene: .
CDR3 DNA: TGCGCCAGCAGCCAAGGTGGCGGCGGTAGCACAGATACGCAGTATTTT
CDR3 protein: CASSQGGGGSTDTQYF

V gene: TRBV18
J gene: TRBJ2-7
clone size: once
D gene: .
CDR3 DNA: TGTGCCAGCTCAGACAGCAGGGGGGTCAACGAGCAGTACTTC
CDR3 protein: CASSDSRGVNEQYF

V gene: TRBV6-6
J gene: TRBJ2-7
clone size: .
D gene: TRBD1
CDR3 DNA: TGTGCCAGCAGTCCCGGGACAGAGCTAAACTACGAGCAGTACTTC
CDR3 protein: CASSPGTELNYEQYF

V gene: TRBV30
J gene: TRBJ2-2
clone size: once
D gene: TRBD2
CDR3 DNA: TGTGCCTTGACTAGCGTGAACACCGGGGAGCTGTTTTTT
CDR3 protein: CALTSVNTGELFF

V gene: TRBV2
J gene: TRBJ2-7
clone size: .
D gene: .
CDR3 DNA: TGTGCCAGCAGTGAAGGTGTCGATCCTTACGAGCAGTACTTC
CDR3 protein: CASSEGVDPYEQYF

V gene: TRBV7-6
J gene: TRBJ2-2
clone size: .
D gene: .
CDR3 DNA: TGTGCCAGCAGCGAGCGCCTCGGGGAGCTGTTTTTT
CDR3 protein: CASSERLGELFF

V gene: TRBV4-1
J gene: TRBJ2-5
clone size: .
D gene: .
CDR3 DNA: TGCGCCAGCAGTCTAACGCAGAACCAAGAGACCCAGTACTTC
CDR3 protein: CASSLTQNQETQYF

V gene: TRBV7-8
J gene: TRBJ2-3
clone size: .
D gene: .
CDR3 DNA: TGTGCCAGCAAAACGTTAGGGGCAGATACGCAGTATTTT
CDR3 protein: CASKTLGADTQYF

V gene: TRBV19
J gene: TRBJ1-3
clone size: few
D gene: .
CDR3 DNA: TGTGCCACAAAGCCCAAAGGAGCCGCTGGAAACACCATATATTTT
CDR3 protein: CATKPKGAAGNTIYF

V gene: TRBV7-3
J gene: TRBJ2-1
clone size: .
D gene: TRBD2
CDR3 DNA: TGTGCCAGCAGCTCCAGGCTAGCGGGAGGGCCGAGTGAGCAGTTCTTC
CDR3 protein: CASSSRLAGGPSEQFF

V gene: TRBV5-6
J gene: TRBJ2-1
clone size: .
D gene: TRBD2
CDR3 DNA: TGTGCCAGCAGCTGGGGACTAGCGGGAGGGGAAGAGCAGTTCTTC
CDR3 protein: CASSWGLAGGEEQFF

V gene: TRBV10-2
J gene: TRBJ1-5
clone size: .
D gene: .
CDR3 DNA: TGCGCCAGCAGTGACGTTGTACATCGAAGCAATCAGCCCCAGCATTTT
CDR3 protein: CASSDVVHRSNQPQHF

V gene: TRBV7-2
J gene: TRBJ2-7
clone size: .
D gene: TRBD2
CDR3 DNA: TGTGCCAGCAGCTCGGGACTAGCGGGGGCTCTGGGGGAGCAGTACTTC
CDR3 protein: CASSSGLAGALGEQYF

V gene: TRBV5-5
J gene: TRBJ2-1
clone size: .
D gene: .
CDR3 DNA: TGTGCCAGCAGAGGGGCGCAGGGATTTTACAATGAGCAGTTCTTC
CDR3 protein: CASRGAQGFYNEQFF